The 25 T cell receptor beta chains in this list originate from one sample, sequenced in a study of low-dose radiotherapy and immunotherapy resistance in tumors. Gene-specific TRAV and TRBV primers were used for first-strand cDNA, covering alpha and beta chains. With a V-primer adapter and a constant-region primer, TCRs were amplified for roughly 20 PCR cycles. TCRdb re-called the reads with MiXCR, one entry per CDR3 protein. The profile covers about 39,000 distinct CDR3 sequences, with around a third appearing a single time and less than 4% taken by the ten largest. Described time point: before trial treatment. The starting material was PBMCs, obtained before treatment. The origin of the receptors is a male donor with gallbladder cancer.

J is TRBJ2-5 and V is TRBV6-5; 10 positions agree with TRBD2. There are 16 residues in the CDR3. V dropped 5 bases and J dropped 4; count of bases not matched to a gene: 10. Per the germline V gene, CDR1 is MNHEY and CDR2 is SVGAGI. CDR3 amino acids: CASSEFLAGVPETQYF. The DNA of the CDR3 is TGTGCCAGCAGTGAATTCCTAGCGGGAGTCCCAGAGACCCAGTACTTC.

There are many counts of this clonotype. This chain uses TRBV5-6 with TRBJ1-1; no definite D call. CDR3 length: 15 residues. V was shortened by 2 bases and J by 7 bases, with 18 bases between the two germline ends. Germline CDR1 and CDR2: SGHDT and YYEEEE. The CDR3 DNA is TGTGCCAGCAGCTTTTTCGCCCACAAGTCTGATGAAGCTTTCTTT. It is translated as CASSFFAHKSDEAFF. Full variable domain (rest looked up from reference TRBV5-6 and TRBJ1-1): DAGVTQSPTHLIKTRGQQVTLRCSPKSGHDTVSWYQQALGQGPQFIFQYYEEEERQRGNFPDRFSGHQFPNYSSELNVNALLLGDSALYLCASSFFAHKSDEAFFGQGTRLTVV.

This clonotype has a count of ten or more. The genes are TRBV2 and TRBJ2-5; 8 bases are a match to TRBD2. With 1 base clipped from V and 5 bases from J, the junction kept 12 bases outside the gene matches. This CDR3 has 17 residues. Germline CDR1 SNHLY, CDR2 FYNNEI. The CDR3 nucleotides are TGTGCCAGCAGTGAAGAGGAGGCGGGGGGCCCGCTGGAGACCCAGTACTTC. This encodes CASSEEEAGGPLETQYF.

This clonotype was counted many times. The V call is TRBV7-2, the J call TRBJ2-5; TRBD2 aligns across 8 bases. Germline V gene lookup returns CDR1 SGHTA and CDR2 FQGNSA. The length of the CDR3 is 16 residues. The V and J ends lost 1 base and 2 bases, in that order; junction bases with no gene match: 6. The CDR3 DNA reads as TGTGCCAGCAGCTTAGTCGGCGGGGGGATGCAAGAGACCCAGTACTTC. This sequence encodes CASSLVGGGMQETQYF.

This chain links TRBV20-1 with TRBJ2-1; no clear D. Germline values: CDR1 DFQATT, CDR2 SNEGSKA (reference sequence). V shed 6 bases and J shed 5 bases, with 17 bases lying between them. There are 14 residues in the CDR3. CDR3 sequence reads: CSAPALVGDNEQFF. In nucleotides, the CDR3 is TGCAGTGCGCCCGCTCTCGTGGGTGACAATGAGCAGTTCTTC.

On this clonotype: This probably arose from a read error, given a far larger clone one base away. The rearrangement joins TRBV28 to TRBJ2-1; D tentatively fits TRBD1 or TRBD2 (6 bases each). This CDR3 has 14 residues. CDR1 is MDHEN, CDR2 SYDVKM, per germline. Trimming took 2 bases from V and 10 from J, leaving 15 bases between them. The DNA of the CDR3 is TGTGCCAGCAGTTTAGTGGAGGGGGTATACGAGCAGTTCTTC. Encoded protein: CASSLVEGVYEQFF.

In its sample, this clonotype was seen many times. The V gene is TRBV4-1, the J gene TRBJ2-3, with 13 bases aligning to TRBD2. CDR1 and CDR2 from the germline V gene are MGHRA and YSYEKL. The CDR3 length is 20 residues. With 0 bases clipped from V and 3 bases from J, the junction kept 12 bases outside the gene matches. The CDR3 DNA reads TGCGCCAGCAGCCAAGATCGTCCGGGACTAGCGGGGCAAGGGACAGATACGCAGTATTTT. It codes for CASSQDRPGLAGQGTDTQYF.

The V call is TRBV5-1, the J call TRBJ2-5; a possible D gene is TRBD2 (6 bases). Trimming took 0 bases from V and 2 from J, leaving 11 bases between them. CDR3 length equals 15 residues. CDR1 SGHRS and CDR2 YFSETQ come from the germline V gene. CDR3 DNA sequence: TGCGCCAGCAGCTTGGTCGGGGGTTCTCAAGAGACCCAGTACTTC. It specifies CASSLVGGSQETQYF.

At least ten counts were recorded for this clonotype. V and J are TRBV7-2 and TRBJ2-1; TRBD2 matches 12 bases. V lost 5 bases, J lost 7 bases, and 9 bases stayed unmatched. Germline V gene lookup returns CDR1 SGHTA and CDR2 FQGNSA. The CDR3 runs 16 residues. The CDR3 DNA reads as TGTGCCAGCAGCCCGACTAGCGGGAGTCCCTGGAATGAGCAGTTCTTC. Translated, it gives CASSPTSGSPWNEQFF. Full variable domain (missing parts from reference TRBV7-2 and TRBJ2-1): GAGVSQSPSNKVTEKGKDVELRCDPISGHTALYWYRQSLGQGLEFLIYFQGNSAPDKSGLPSDRFSAERTGGSVSTLTIQRTQQEDSAVYLCASSPTSGSPWNEQFFGPGTRLTVL.

This clonotype was recorded many times. The J gene is TRBJ2-7, the V gene TRBV28; maybe TRBD1 (5 bases). V shed 4 bases and J shed 3 bases, with 22 bases lying between them. CDR3 length: 17 amino acids. Germline V gene data show CDR1 as MDHEN and CDR2 as SYDVKM. CDR3 region: CASSWAQTTAPLYEQYF. DNA of the CDR3: TGTGCCAGCAGTTGGGCACAAACGACAGCTCCTCTCTACGAGCAGTACTTC.

This clonotype has just a few counts. The chain joins TRBV7-6 to TRBJ2-4; D may be TRBD2 (6 bases). The CDR3 sequence is 16 residues long. Trimming took 5 bases from V and 2 from J, leaving 16 bases between them. In germline, CDR1 is SGHVS, CDR2 FNYEAQ. In DNA, the CDR3 is TGTGCCAGCAGCCCCGACGGGGGTGCGTCCAAAAACATTCAGTACTTC. Translated: CASSPDGGASKNIQYF.

This clonotype was recorded at least ten times. CDR3 sequence: CASTPGAGGGDTQYF. The CDR3 region has the DNA TGTGCCAGTACCCCCGGAGCGGGAGGCGGGGATACGCAGTATTTT. The V and J genes are TRBV19 and TRBJ2-3; 9 nucleotides line up with TRBD2. CDR3 length equals 15 residues. The germline V gene encodes CDR1 LNHDA and CDR2 SQIVND (reference sequence). Trimming cost V 7 bases and J 6 bases; bases outside gene matches: 11.

This clonotype was detected once. The J gene is TRBJ1-2, the V gene TRBV7-2; 9 positions match TRBD1. CDR1 and CDR2 from the germline V gene are SGHTA and FQGNSA. The CDR3 has 14 amino acids. The J segment lost 8 bases and the V segment lost 5 bases, leaving 9 bases of the junction unmatched. The CDR3 protein is CASSAGQGTGGYTF. The CDR3 DNA reads TGTGCCAGCAGCGCCGGACAGGGGACCGGCGGCTACACCTTC.

This clonotype is labeled medium-sized. The rearrangement uses TRBV9 and TRBJ2-7; D perhaps matches TRBD1 (5 bases). CDR3 size: 14 residues. Trimming took off 0 bases at V and 2 bases at J, with 9 bases between the two ends. The germline V gene encodes CDR1 SGDLS and CDR2 YYNGEE. For the CDR3, the DNA is TGTGCCAGCAGCGTAGATGGGGCAGCCTACGAGCAGTACTTC. It specifies CASSVDGAAYEQYF. Drawing the rest from reference TRBV9 and TRBJ2-7, the complete variable domain is DSGVTQTPKHLITATGQRVTLRCSPRSGDLSVYWYQQSLDQGLQFLIQYYNGEERAKGNILERFSAQQFPDLHSELNLSSLELGDSALYFCASSVDGAAYEQYFGPGTRLTVT.

This clonotype was counted many times. This CDR3 is CASILQGASTDTQYF. CDR3 in DNA: TGCGCCAGCATCCTCCAGGGGGCTAGCACAGATACGCAGTATTTT. The rearrangement joins TRBV10-2 to TRBJ2-3; TRBD1 agrees at 8 bases. CDR1 and CDR2 (germline): WSHSY, SAAADI. Trimming took 7 bases from V and 0 from J; bases not matched to a gene: 6. This CDR3 comprises 15 residues.

This clonotype was counted many times. The chain is built from TRBV19 and TRBJ2-3; D may be TRBD2 (6 bases). Trimming left V 3 bases short and J 1 base short, with 17 bases between. Looked up from germline, CDR1 is LNHDA and CDR2 is SQIVND (reference sequence). CDR3 length equals 17 residues. CDR3 coding DNA: TGTGCCAGTAGTATTAGGAGGAGGGGTGCACGCACAGATACGCAGTATTTT. Its protein product is CASSIRRRGARTDTQYF.

This clonotype has only a few counts. V is TRBV15 and J is TRBJ2-1, with 10 bases that match TRBD2. This CDR3 comprises 17 residues. Germline values: CDR1 LNHNV, CDR2 YYDKDF (reference sequence). The V segment lost 3 bases and the J segment 2 bases; nucleotides outside the gene matches: 7. CDR3 protein: CATSSGTLAGAYNEQFF. DNA for the CDR3: TGTGCCACCAGCAGCGGAACCCTAGCGGGGGCCTACAATGAGCAGTTCTTC. Full variable domain (missing parts from reference TRBV15 and TRBJ2-1): DAMVIQNPRYQVTQFGKPVTLSCSQTLNHNVMYWYQQKSSQAPKLLFHYYDKDFNNEADTPDNFQSRRPNTSFCFLDIRSPGLGDTAMYLCATSSGTLAGAYNEQFFGPGTRLTVL.

This clonotype was seen repeatedly, ten times or more. CDR3 coding DNA: TGCAGCGTTGACGAGGTCCCCGAGACCCAGTACTTC. As protein: CSVDEVPETQYF. V is TRBV29-1 and J is TRBJ2-5, with D unresolved. The CDR3 length is 12 residues. From germline, CDR1 is SQVTM and CDR2 ANQGSEA. V lost 3 bases to trimming and J lost 5 bases, with 10 bases between them. Based on the CDR3 plus reference TRBV29-1 and TRBJ2-5, the full variable domain is SAVISQKPSRDICQRGTSLTIQCQVDSQVTMMFWYRQQPGQSLTLIATANQGSEATYESGFVIDKFPISRPNLTFSTLTVSNMSPEDSSIYLCSVDEVPETQYFGPGTRLLVL.

This clonotype was counted ten times or more. The gene calls are TRBV7-8 and TRBJ2-3, with a weak D call TRBD2 (6 bases). CDR3 length equals 18 residues. Germline assignment: CDR1 SGHVS and CDR2 FQNEAQ. V gave up 2 bases and J gave up 0 bases, with 18 bases separating them. CDR3 sequence (DNA): TGTGCCAGCAGCTTATTTGCTCTGGCGGGGATTAGCACAGATACGCAGTATTTT. Translated, it gives CASSLFALAGISTDTQYF.

The sample holds a few counts of this clonotype. The chain uses TRBV7-2 and TRBJ2-2; TRBD2 matches at 9 bases. V shed 3 bases, J shed 0 bases, and the junction held 5 bases outside the gene matches. CDR1 is SGHTA and CDR2 is FQGNSA in the germline V gene. CDR3 size: 17 residues. CDR3 sequence reads: CASSFLAGNANTGELFF. The CDR3 region has the DNA TGTGCCAGCAGCTTCCTAGCGGGAAACGCGAACACCGGGGAGCTGTTTTTT.

This chain connects TRBV6-5 to TRBJ2-3, with unresolved D. V lost 1 base and J lost 2, with 7 bases in between. The V gene's germline CDR1 is MNHEY and CDR2 SVGAGI. The CDR3 extends over 14 amino acids. The CDR3 region is CASSYCYITDTQYF. Written as DNA, the CDR3 is TGTGCCAGCAGTTACTGCTACATCACAGATACGCAGTATTTT.

This chain joins TRBV7-9 and TRBJ2-1, with 8 positions matching TRBD2. Germline-derived CDR1 and CDR2 are SEHNR and FQNEAQ (reference sequence). There are 11 residues in the CDR3. V dropped 5 bases and J dropped 9; count of bases not matched to a gene: 0. DNA for the CDR3: TGTGCCAGCAGCCGGGGGGGTGAGCAGTTCTTC. As protein: CASSRGGEQFF.

This clonotype was detected a few times. The chain joins TRBV29-1 to TRBJ1-1; D not resolved. The V and J ends lost 4 bases and 0 bases respectively, with 3 bases between them. This CDR3 has 11 residues. Germline CDR1 and CDR2: SQVTM and ANQGSEA. The CDR3 loop reads CSVGVNTEAFF. DNA of the CDR3: TGCAGCGTTGGTGTGAACACTGAAGCTTTCTTT.

This clonotype was recorded many times. The V and J genes are TRBV3-1 and TRBJ2-7; D tentatively reads TRBD1 or TRBD2 (5 bases each). V was clipped by 3 bases and J by 10 bases, with 10 bases between them. The germline V gene encodes CDR1 LGHDT and CDR2 YNNKEL (reference sequence). This CDR3 contains 11 residues. This CDR3 reads CASSQWGRQYF. In DNA form, the CDR3 reads TGTGCCAGCAGCCAGTGGGGACGCCAGTACTTC.

Ten or more counts support this clonotype. The rearrangement uses TRBV25-1 and TRBJ1-2; TRBD1 aligns across 11 bases. The CDR3 is 16 amino acids. The germline V gene encodes CDR1 MGHDK and CDR2 SYGVNS. J gave up 3 bases and V 3 bases, and 6 bases lay outside the gene matches. CDR3 region: CASSDPGQGADYGYTF. CDR3 bases: TGTGCCAGCAGTGACCCCGGACAGGGGGCGGACTATGGCTACACCTTC.